The following is a T cell receptor beta chain sequence with its context. The antigen remains unidentified. The CDR3 is 15 amino acids. Germline V gene lookup returns CDR1 GTSNPN and CDR2 SVGIG (reference sequence). Germline trimming cut 7 bases from V and 2 bases from J; bases unmatched to any gene: 11. Profiling relied on immunoSEQ multiplex PCR, and the TCRdb table lists in-frame clones only, not all of them. The table has under 20,000 clones, approximately 70% seen once. The sample comes from a study of high-grade serous ovarian cancer treatment subgroups. Study details: On average, 14,192 reads and 6,000 to 7,500 unique TCR beta rearrangements were obtained per sample. Overall study results and limits: Spatial context was lost because tumors were sequenced in bulk. TCR relatedness rose with neoantigen level and trended with mutation load. Same-patient tumor repertoires overlapped at roughly 0.11 to 0.79; different patients barely overlapped.

Tumor samples were taken before definitive surgery or chemotherapy. The sequence derives from a human donor with high-grade serous ovarian cancer. Sample: tumor tissue. The genes are TRBV30 and TRBJ1-3; 7 bases agree with TRBD1. DNA for the CDR3: TGTGCCTTCCGGGACAGTAGGTTCCCTGGAAACACCATATATTTT. Its translation is CAFRDSRFPGNTIYF.